This T cell receptor (beta chain) was identified in a study of Ad26.COV2.S vaccination and SARS-CoV-2 variants. About the research overall: Of the COV1001 trial arms, the Ad26.COV2.S arm included the donor. Once or twice, 56 days apart, Ad26.COV2.S was delivered intramuscularly.

TCRdb's copy holds only in-frame clones and misses some; the assay was immunoSEQ multiplex PCR. Here the sample spans fewer than 500,000 clones, roughly 87% being singletons. Study conclusions and caveats: Substantial breadth was reported for post-vaccination spike-specific CD8+ and CD4+ T cells. Assessments of TCR breadth and depth may have underestimated the total T cell responses.

The CDR3 totals 16 residues. Germline V gene sequence: CDR1 LNHDA, CDR2 SQIVND (reference sequence). V was clipped by 5 bases and J by 0 bases; unmatched bases: 7. A note on this clone: Its antigen is not identified.

Treatment reported: 19 received Ad26.COV2.S at low or high dose, single or two shots; about 5 received placebo; per-sample allocation not given. Sampling happened 63 days after the first vaccine or placebo injection. The chain has TRBV19 and TRBJ1-5, with TRBD1 matching 7 bases. The receptor's source is a person between 18 and 59 years old who received the Ad26.COV2.S COVID-19 vaccine or a placebo. The specimen was peripheral blood, collected in a trial of Ad26.COV2.S vaccine versus placebo. This CDR3 reads CASSEGQSYSNQPQHF. The CDR3 DNA follows: TGTGCCAGTAGTGAGGGACAGTCGTATAGCAATCAGCCCCAGCATTTT.